Listed below are T cell receptor beta chains from one sample, sequenced in a study of T cell repertoires in cytomegalovirus infection. TCRdb called the reads again in MiXCR, with one record for every CDR3 protein. Of about 98,000 distinct CDR3 sequences listed, about 15% were seen once; the top ten hold more than 7%. Sequencing input: PBMCs. The receptors were sampled from a human donor in good health (CMV status not recorded). Some clones in this sample may be carry-over from other donors' samples. CDR3s include the opening cysteine and the closing phenylalanine or tryptophan. The D gene is left open where the match is weak. Only some rows state a clone size, as once, few, many or a class for expanded clones.

V,D,size,J,CDR3,DNA
TRBV19,-,-,TRBJ2-1,CASSTLGSYNEQFF,TGTGCCAGTAGTACACTAGGCTCCTACAATGAGCAGTTCTTC
TRBV6-1,-,few,TRBJ1-2,CASSSWDWGYYTF,TGTGCCAGCTCCTCCTGGGACTGGGGATACTACACCTTC
TRBV28,TRBD1,few,TRBJ2-6,CATLDRVLLVLTF,TGTGCCACCCTTGACAGGGTGCTGCTCGTCCTGACTTTC
TRBV29-1,-,-,TRBJ1-2,CSVTSAGRAYGYTF,TGCAGCGTTACTTCGGCAGGGAGGGCTTATGGCTACACCTTC
TRBV7-6,TRBD1,once,TRBJ2-3,CASSLLRGRTDTQYF,TGTGCCAGCAGCCTCTTGAGGGGGCGCACAGATACGCAGTATTTT
TRBV12-3/TRBV12-4,-,-,TRBJ1-5,CAVEGPGDQPQHF,TGTGCCGTGGAGGGACCGGGTGATCAGCCCCAGCATTTT
TRBV5-1,TRBD1,many,TRBJ2-7,CASSPEPGGYEQYF,TGCGCCAGCAGCCCGGAGCCAGGGGGCTACGAGCAGTACTTC
TRBV12-3/TRBV12-4,-,many,TRBJ1-1,CASSFMGPGAFF,TGTGCCAGCAGTTTTATGGGGCCTGGGGCTTTCTTT
TRBV7-2,-,many,TRBJ2-1,CASSPAGVKGDEQFF,TGTGCCAGCAGCCCCGCCGGGGTGAAGGGGGATGAGCAGTTCTTC
TRBV12-3/TRBV12-4,-,few,TRBJ2-4,CASSGQAGGKNIQYF,TGTGCCAGCAGTGGACAGGCGGGAGGCAAAAACATTCAGTACTTC
TRBV28,-,many,TRBJ1-2,CASSSKFYGYTF,TGTGCCAGCAGTTCTAAGTTCTATGGCTACACCTTC
TRBV7-2,-,many,TRBJ2-3,CASSLSGTQSGDTQYF,TGTGCCAGCAGCTTATCGGGGACACAATCTGGGGATACGCAGTATTTT
TRBV29-1,TRBD1,-,TRBJ1-1,CSVAGTGGDTEAFF,TGCAGCGTTGCCGGGACAGGGGGGGACACTGAAGCTTTCTTT
TRBV7-6,TRBD1,-,TRBJ2-7,CASSLNRGEEQYF,TGTGCTAGCAGCTTAAACAGGGGTGAGGAGCAGTACTTC
TRBV18,TRBD1,few,TRBJ2-4,CASSSPDRGEHIQYF,TGTGCCAGCTCATCCCCGGACAGGGGAGAGCACATTCAGTACTTC
TRBV7-2,-,many,TRBJ2-7,CASSLEQGYEQYF,TGTGCCAGCAGCTTAGAGCAGGGCTACGAGCAGTACTTC
TRBV11-3,TRBD1,-,TRBJ2-1,CASSARTGVYNEQFF,TGTGCCAGCAGCGCCAGGACAGGGGTTTACAATGAGCAGTTCTTC
TRBV10-3,-,-,TRBJ1-3,CAIRSGTDPGNTIYF,TGTGCCATCCGGTCGGGCACCGACCCTGGAAACACCATATATTTT
TRBV7-2,-,-,TRBJ1-3,CASSPINIFVGNTIYF,TGTGCCAGCAGCCCCATAAACATTTTCGTGGGAAACACCATATATTTT
TRBV7-6,-,many,TRBJ2-5,CASISPGETQYF,TGTGCCAGCATTTCCCCAGGGGAGACCCAGTACTTC
TRBV27,-,few,TRBJ2-6,CASSLSGLSGANVLTF,TGTGCCAGCAGTTTATCGGGCCTTTCTGGGGCCAACGTCCTGACTTTC
TRBV2,TRBD1,few,TRBJ2-3,CASDLQGADTQYF,TGTGCCAGCGACCTACAGGGGGCAGATACGCAGTATTTT
TRBV6-1,-,few,TRBJ1-3,CASSAYHLSSGNTIYF,TGTGCCAGCAGTGCCTACCACCTGAGCTCTGGAAACACCATATATTTT
TRBV7-9,TRBD1,many,TRBJ1-6,CASSQGTANSPLHF,TGTGCCAGCAGCCAAGGGACAGCAAATTCACCCCTCCACTTT
TRBV29-1,-,many,TRBJ1-1,CSVIFGGGALNTEAFF,TGCAGCGTTATTTTCGGGGGGGGGGCCCTGAACACTGAAGCTTTCTTT
TRBV29-1,-,-,TRBJ2-7,CSVVFPLMEGATYEQYF,TGCAGCGTTGTTTTCCCTCTTATGGAGGGGGCCACCTACGAGCAGTACTTC
TRBV28,-,-,TRBJ1-5,CANKGSGGNQPQHF,TGTGCCAACAAGGGATCTGGGGGTAATCAGCCCCAGCATTTT
TRBV7-6,-,many,TRBJ2-1,CASSLTLYIGTGVDEQFF,TGTGCCAGCAGCTTAACTCTATACATCGGGACCGGAGTAGATGAGCAGTTCTTC
TRBV12-3/TRBV12-4,TRBD2,many,TRBJ2-7,CASSFSGVRSYEQYF,TGTGCCAGCAGTTTCAGCGGGGTTCGCTCCTACGAGCAGTACTTC
TRBV7-3,-,many,TRBJ2-2,CASSFASLDGELFF,TGTGCCAGCAGCTTCGCGAGTTTGGACGGGGAGCTGTTTTTT
TRBV18,-,few,TRBJ1-5,CASSSTTGGSEPQHF,TGTGCCAGCTCATCAACGACGGGCGGATCGGAGCCCCAGCATTTT
TRBV6-4,-,-,TRBJ1-6,CASSDSANSPLHF,TGTGCCAGCAGTGACTCCGCAAATTCACCCCTCCACTTT
TRBV7-9,-,-,TRBJ2-7,CASSPIMGGNYEQYF,TGTGCCAGCAGCCCCATAATGGGGGGCAACTACGAGCAGTACTTC
TRBV29-1,-,-,TRBJ2-1,CSAQSSYNEQFF,TGCAGCGCTCAGAGTTCCTACAATGAGCAGTTCTTC
TRBV7-2,-,many,TRBJ1-2,CASSRNRVGGYTF,TGTGCCAGCAGCCGTAACAGGGTTGGAGGCTACACCTTC
TRBV12-3/TRBV12-4,-,-,TRBJ1-1,CASSRDRPGLTEAFF,TGTGCCAGCAGCCGCGACCGACCCGGGTTAACTGAAGCTTTCTTT
TRBV9,-,many,TRBJ2-7,CASSVGQGTYEQYF,TGTGCCAGCAGCGTAGGGCAGGGAACCTACGAGCAGTACTTC